The 30 T cell receptor beta chains below all came from one sample that was sequenced in a study of CD8+ T cells in alopecia areata. cDNA serving as the sequencing template came from extracted, reverse transcribed RNA. Sequencing used immunoSEQ multiplex PCR; TCRdb keeps in-frame clones, though not all of them. In the table there are over 110,000 clones, around 51% of which are singletons. This specimen was CD4+ T cells sorted from blood, taken at week 0. The receptors were gathered from a human donor with alopecia areata.

This chain connects TRBV5-8 to TRBJ2-7, with D possibly being TRBD1 (6 bases). Germline CDR1 and CDR2: SGHTS and YDEGEE. V shed 0 bases and J shed 3 bases, with 13 bases lying between them. This CDR3 contains 15 residues. The CDR3 nucleotides read TGTGCCAGCAGCTTGGGGGACACCACCTTCTACGAGCAGTACTTC. Its protein product is CASSLGDTTFYEQYF.

The gene calls are TRBV2 and TRBJ2-3; D is undetermined. Germline V gene sequence: CDR1 SNHLY, CDR2 FYNNEI. V was trimmed by 3 bases and J by 6 bases, leaving 7 bases between them. The length of the CDR3 is 12 residues. CDR3 DNA sequence: TGTGCCAGCAGTGATCCCTTGGATACGCAGTATTTT. Translation: CASSDPLDTQYF.

The chain combines TRBV6-5 with TRBJ2-7; 8 nucleotides agree with TRBD2. CDR1 MNHEY and CDR2 SVGAGI come from the germline V gene. CDR3 length: 15 residues. V shed 6 bases, J shed 5 bases, and the junction held 12 bases outside the gene matches. The CDR3 region is CASRVTGLGRDEQYF. For the CDR3, the DNA is TGTGCCAGCAGGGTGACGGGACTAGGACGCGACGAGCAGTACTTC.

V usage is TRBV10-3 and J usage is TRBJ2-7, with 9 bases identical to TRBD1. J gave up 6 bases and V 6 bases, and 15 bases lay outside the gene matches. CDR1 is ENHRY and CDR2 is SYGVKD in the germline V gene. This CDR3 comprises 16 residues. The CDR3 DNA follows: TGTGCCATCAGCACCCAAGGGACAGGGAATTCTCTCGAGCAGTACTTC. This gives the protein CAISTQGTGNSLEQYF.

The rearrangement joins TRBV29-1 to TRBJ2-3; possible D gene TRBD1, 6 bases. CDR1 and CDR2 (germline): SQVTM, ANQGSEA. This CDR3 is 13 amino acids long. The germline V and J ends were trimmed by 4 bases and 5 bases, with 13 bases remaining between them. The CDR3 spells CSVGRTVVDTQYF. CDR3 bases: TGCAGCGTTGGAAGGACAGTGGTAGATACGCAGTATTTT.

Remarks on this clone: One end of the junction varies from germline; a read error may be responsible. This chain connects TRBV11-2 to TRBJ2-5; a possible D gene is TRBD2 (6 bases). Germline CDR1 and CDR2: SGHAT and FQNNGV. This CDR3 is 13 amino acids long. In DNA, the CDR3 is TGTGCCAGCAGCTCCACCACATCGGGACTCGCGGACTTC. It yields the protein CASSSTTSGLADF.

The rearrangement joins TRBV30 to TRBJ1-2; D is uncertain. The germline V gene encodes CDR1 GTSNPN and CDR2 SVGIG (reference sequence). CDR3 length: 14 residues. The V gene lost 1 base and the J gene lost 4 bases, with 13 bases spanning the gap. The CDR3 DNA reads as TGTGCCTGGAGTGGGGTGGACGGGTTCTATGGCTACACCTTC. It is translated as CAWSGVDGFYGYTF.

This chain links TRBV29-1 with TRBJ2-3; the D is unclear. The CDR3 has 12 residues. The germline CDR1 and CDR2 sequences are SQVTM and ANQGSEA. The CDR3 sequence is CGYRDHTDTQYF. CDR3 coding DNA: TGCGGCTACAGAGACCACACAGATACGCAGTATTTT.

The count of this clone is one. This rearrangement joins TRBV4-2 to TRBJ2-7; 8 bases map to TRBD2. Trimming at V came to 5 bases and at J to 7 bases, leaving 16 bases not matched to a gene. Germline-derived CDR1 and CDR2 are LGHNA and YNFKEQ. This CDR3 region has 16 residues. CDR3: CASSYTWRAGEREQYF. The DNA of the CDR3 is TGTGCCAGCAGCTACACCTGGCGAGCGGGAGAAAGAGAGCAGTACTTC.

This clone was found a few times. Within the sample, other DNA sequences also encode this same CDR3. The CDR3 here is CASSLDGVSQETQYF. CDR3 DNA: TGCGCCAGCAGCTTGGATGGTGTTAGTCAAGAGACCCAGTACTTC. This rearrangement joins TRBV5-1 to TRBJ2-5; D not certain. This CDR3 region has 15 residues. The V end was cut by 0 bases, the J end by 2 bases, with 11 bases between. The germline V gene has CDR1 SGHRS and CDR2 YFSETQ. Full variable domain (outside the CDR3, taken from reference TRBV5-1 and TRBJ2-5): KAGVTQTPRYLIKTRGQQVTLSCSPISGHRSVSWYQQTPGQGLQFLFEYFSETQRNKGNFPGRFSGRQFSNSRSEMNVSTLELGDSALYLCASSLDGVSQETQYFGPGTRLLVL.

The chain links TRBV30 to TRBJ2-2, with no clear D. V was clipped by 1 base and J by 3 bases, with 9 bases between them. This CDR3 region has 14 residues. Germline V gives CDR1 GTSNPN, CDR2 SVGIG (reference sequence). CDR3: CAWSATLHTGELFF. DNA for the CDR3: TGTGCCTGGAGTGCCACGCTGCACACCGGGGAGCTGTTTTTT.

The chain is built from TRBV4-2 and TRBJ2-7; 7 positions agree with TRBD2. This CDR3 contains 14 residues. Germline V gene sequence: CDR1 LGHNA, CDR2 YNFKEQ. J gave up 7 bases and V 3 bases, and 9 bases lay outside the gene matches. The CDR3 bases are TGTGCCAGCAGCCATACGGGAGGCGCAGGGGAGCAGTACTTC. It yields the protein CASSHTGGAGEQYF.

This clone was seen a single time. The chain recombines TRBV7-2 with TRBJ2-5; D remains unclear. Trimming left V 4 bases short and J 5 bases short, with 17 bases between. CDR3 length equals 15 residues. Germline CDR1 and CDR2: SGHTA and FQGNSA. The CDR3 protein is CASSSSRPKLETQYF. The DNA of the CDR3 is TGTGCCAGCAGCTCATCTCGGCCGAAGTTGGAGACCCAGTACTTC. The full variable domain, rest sourced from reference TRBV7-2 and TRBJ2-5, is GAGVSQSPSNKVTEKGKDVELRCDPISGHTALYWYRQSLGQGLEFLIYFQGNSAPDKSGLPSDRFSAERTGGSVSTLTIQRTQQEDSAVYLCASSSSRPKLETQYFGPGTRLLVL.

This chain links TRBV9 with TRBJ2-2; D gene unclear. Trimming took 0 bases from V and 6 from J, leaving 6 bases between them. Germline V gives CDR1 SGDLS, CDR2 YYNGEE. This CDR3 region has 13 residues. The CDR3 spells CASSVVPAGELFF. CDR3 nucleotide sequence: TGTGCCAGCAGCGTAGTCCCGGCCGGGGAGCTGTTTTTT.

The genes are TRBV29-1 and TRBJ2-7; D is perhaps TRBD1 or TRBD2 (5 bases each). Trimming took 4 bases from V and 5 from J, leaving 9 bases between them. The CDR3 totals 11 residues. In germline, CDR1 is SQVTM, CDR2 ANQGSEA. The CDR3 region has the DNA TGCAGCGTTGCAGAGGGGAACGAGCAGTACTTC. Its protein product is CSVAEGNEQYF.

This rearrangement joins TRBV25-1 to TRBJ1-1; 7 nucleotides align to TRBD1. V was clipped by 1 base and J by 0 bases; unmatched bases: 5. The germline V gene has CDR1 MGHDK and CDR2 SYGVNS. The CDR3 is 16 amino acids. CDR3 nucleotides: TGTGCCAGCAGTGAATTTTACAGGGGCTTGAACACTGAAGCTTTCTTT. This gives the protein CASSEFYRGLNTEAFF.

This clone was seen a handful of times. V usage is TRBV29-1 and J usage is TRBJ2-5, with 10 bases aligning to TRBD1. The J call may be wrong; the DNA end is better matched by TRBJ2-7. The germline gives CDR1 SQVTM, CDR2 ANQGSEA. The CDR3 runs 13 residues. CDR3 in DNA: TGCAGCGCCGTAACAAGGACAGGGGGCGAGCAGTACTTC. It encodes CSAVTRTGGEQYF.

Comment on this clone: The same CDR3 is also encoded by other DNA sequences in this sample. This chain uses TRBV19 with TRBJ2-6; unclear D gene. Germline V gene lookup returns CDR1 LNHDA and CDR2 SQIVND (reference sequence). V was trimmed by 6 bases and J by 1 base, leaving 4 bases between them. The CDR3 has 13 amino acids. This CDR3 is CASSTSGANVLTF. Here the CDR3 DNA reads TGTGCCAGTAGCACTTCTGGGGCCAACGTCCTGACTTTC.

CDR3 bases: TGCGCCAGCAGCCCGGTCGACAGGGAAAATCAGCCCCAGCATTTT. Protein: CASSPVDRENQPQHF. The V and J genes are TRBV4-1 and TRBJ1-5; 7 nucleotides agree with TRBD1. J lost 4 bases, V lost 4 bases, and 7 bases had no gene match. The germline V gene has CDR1 MGHRA and CDR2 YSYEKL. The CDR3 covers 15 residues.

The rearrangement uses TRBV7-8 and TRBJ2-7; 7 nucleotides align to TRBD2. Unmatched junction bases numbered 9, after V lost 6 bases and J lost 4 bases. Germline CDR1 and CDR2: SGHVS and FQNEAQ. The CDR3 is 14 amino acids. CDR3 coding DNA: TGTGCCAGCAGGGGAGGGATACGTTCGTACGAGCAGTACTTC. This encodes CASRGGIRSYEQYF.

The chain is built from TRBV5-1 and TRBJ2-1; 9 bases match TRBD2. This CDR3 is built from 15 residues. Germline V lookup: CDR1 SGHRS, CDR2 YFSETQ. The trim removed 0 bases at V and 9 bases at J, leaving 7 bases unmatched. This chain's CDR3 is CASSLGLAGASEQFF. For the CDR3, the DNA is TGCGCCAGCAGCTTGGGATTAGCGGGAGCGAGTGAGCAGTTCTTC.

This clone turned up a few times. V usage is TRBV29-1 and J usage is TRBJ1-2, with 10 bases aligning to TRBD1. The length of the CDR3 is 13 residues. The J segment lost 5 bases and the V segment lost 5 bases, leaving 5 bases of the junction unmatched. The germline gives CDR1 SQVTM, CDR2 ANQGSEA. The CDR3 region is CSVTGTGEYGYTF. As DNA, the CDR3 is TGCAGCGTTACCGGGACAGGGGAGTATGGCTACACCTTC.

The rearrangement uses TRBV2 and TRBJ2-7, with D maybe TRBD2 (5 bases). CDR3 length equals 13 residues. CDR1 is SNHLY and CDR2 is FYNNEI in the germline V gene. The V end was cut by 4 bases, the J end by 0 bases, with 7 bases between. The CDR3 nucleotides are TGTGCCAGCAGTGTCACTAGCTCCTACGAGCAGTACTTC. It is translated as CASSVTSSYEQYF.

V usage is TRBV23-1 and J usage is TRBJ2-2, with unresolved D. TRBV23-1 qualifies as an ORF whose function is uncertain. This CDR3 spans 16 amino acids. Trimming shortened V by 0 bases and J by 8 bases, and 16 bases separated the two germline ends. This chain's CDR3 is CASSQSSLRLTGELFF. DNA for the CDR3: TGCGCCAGCAGTCAATCGAGCCTGAGGTTAACTGGGGAGCTGTTTTTT.

This clone showed up just a few times. Other DNA variants within this sample encode the same CDR3. CDR3 residues: CAWTERDTQYF. The CDR3 bases are TGTGCCTGGACTGAGAGGGATACGCAGTATTTT. The V and J genes are TRBV30 and TRBJ2-3; no clear D gene. This CDR3 region has 11 residues. Trimming shortened V by 4 bases and J by 6 bases, and 8 bases separated the two germline ends. The V gene's germline CDR1 is GTSNPN and CDR2 SVGIG (reference sequence).

CDR3 in DNA: TGTGCCAGCAGTTACGGGACAGACAGCTATGGCTACACCTTC. It encodes CASSYGTDSYGYTF. The V call is TRBV6-5, the J call TRBJ1-2, with 7 bases matching TRBD1. With V trimmed by 2 bases and J by 4 bases, 4 bases remained unmatched. Germline loops: CDR1 MNHEY, CDR2 SVGAGI. The CDR3 consists of 14 residues.

This clone appeared once. This rearrangement joins TRBV5-1 to TRBJ1-4; 9 bases match TRBD1. J lost 7 bases, V lost 2 bases, and 6 bases had no gene match. CDR3 length: 15 residues. Germline V gives CDR1 SGHRS, CDR2 YFSETQ. The CDR3 nucleotides are TGCGCCAGCAGCTTACAGGGGGCGTTCGGTGAAAAACTGTTTTTT. Translating it yields CASSLQGAFGEKLFF.

The V call is TRBV5-1, the J call TRBJ1-5; 9 bases fit TRBD1. The junction had 6 bases not matched to a gene; V was cut back by 5 bases and J by 3 bases. Germline lookup yields CDR1 SGHRS and CDR2 YFSETQ. The CDR3 is made up of 15 amino acids. Here the CDR3 DNA reads TGCGCCAGCAGGTCCGGGACAGGGCCCAATCAGCCCCAGCATTTT. This translates into CASRSGTGPNQPQHF.

The genes are TRBV7-8 and TRBJ2-6; the D gene is possibly TRBD2 (6 bases). CDR1 is SGHVS, CDR2 FQNEAQ, per germline. V was clipped by 4 bases and J by 2 bases, with 9 bases between them. The CDR3 extends over 15 amino acids. The CDR3 DNA is TGTGCCAGCAGCTCCGGGAGAGCTGGGGCCAACGTCCTGACTTTC. This codes for CASSSGRAGANVLTF.

The chain links TRBV6-5 to TRBJ1-3; D is uncertain. The CDR3 is made up of 14 amino acids. Trimming shortened V by 7 bases and J by 0 bases, and 10 bases separated the two germline ends. Germline CDR1 and CDR2: MNHEY and SVGAGI. The CDR3 DNA follows: TGTGCCAGCACCACAGCGAACTCTGGAAACACCATATATTTT. Translating it yields CASTTANSGNTIYF.